The 21 T cell receptor beta chains below all came from one sample that was sequenced in a study of blood T cell repertoires in COVID-19. TCRdb's table, derived via immunoSEQ multiplex PCR, lists solely in-frame clones and lacks some. The sample records 100,000 or so clones, approximately 92% being singletons. Sequencing was done on a sample of peripheral blood. The receptor source for this set is a man aged 50-59 years with active COVID-19.

This rearrangement joins TRBV2 to TRBJ2-3, with a weak D call TRBD2 (6 bases). CDR3 length: 16 residues. CDR1 and CDR2 from the germline V gene are SNHLY and FYNNEI. V lost 4 bases to trimming and J lost 4 bases, with 18 bases between them. Written as DNA, the CDR3 is TGTGCCAGCAGTGGGGCGGACGGGAGAGGAGCAGATACGCAGTATTTT. Translation gives CASSGADGRGADTQYF.

This chain joins TRBV5-4 and TRBJ2-1; 7 bases fit TRBD2. This CDR3 region has 16 residues. The ends lost 4 bases at V and 0 bases at J; junction bases unmatched: 7. From germline, CDR1 is SGHNT and CDR2 YYREEE (reference sequence). The CDR3 spells CASSPAGGSSYNEQFF. The CDR3 coding sequence is TGTGCCAGCAGCCCGGCGGGCGGGAGCTCCTACAATGAGCAGTTCTTC.

The CDR3 loop is CASSLAKLAGGPGNEQFF. The CDR3 nucleotides read TGTGCCAGCAGCTTAGCGAAACTAGCGGGAGGGCCGGGGAATGAGCAGTTCTTC. The chain is built from TRBV11-1 and TRBJ2-1; 13 nucleotides line up with TRBD2. This CDR3 spans 18 amino acids. Trimming took 0 bases from V and 7 from J; bases not matched to a gene: 9. Germline V gene lookup returns CDR1 SGHAT and CDR2 FQDESV (reference sequence).

This chain uses TRBV6-5 with TRBJ2-7, with 8 bases identical to TRBD2. Germline CDR1 is MNHEY and CDR2 is SVGAGI. The CDR3 is made up of 16 amino acids. V lost 3 bases to trimming and J lost 7 bases; unmatched junction nucleotides: 14. The CDR3 DNA sequence: TGTGCCAGCAGTTATGGTGCTGGCGGGAGGATTTTGGAGCAGTACTTC. This gives the protein CASSYGAGGRILEQYF.

This sequence joins TRBV2 and TRBJ2-6, with D possibly being TRBD2 (6 bases). CDR1 is SNHLY and CDR2 is FYNNEI in the germline V gene. The CDR3 has 13 residues. Between the trimmed V and J ends, which lost 6 bases and 9 bases, there was a span of 12 bases. The CDR3 DNA reads as TGTGCCAGCAGGGGACTTTTTGGCAACGTCCTGACTTTC. Its protein product is CASRGLFGNVLTF.

The chain has TRBV28 and TRBJ2-5, with D perhaps matching TRBD1 (5 bases). Germline CDR1 and CDR2: MDHEN and SYDVKM. The CDR3 has 15 amino acids. Trimming removed 3 bases from V and 3 bases from J, with 14 bases in between. Here the CDR3 reads CASSFGAKGKETQYF. The DNA of the CDR3 is TGTGCCAGCAGTTTTGGGGCAAAAGGGAAAGAGACCCAGTACTTC.

V and J are TRBV3-1 (or the pseudogene TRBV3-2) and TRBJ1-1; D gene uncertain. Trimming left V 3 bases short and J 5 bases short, with 16 bases between. CDR3 length: 15 amino acids. Germline loops: CDR1 LGHDT, CDR2 YNNKEL (reference sequence). DNA of the CDR3: TGTGCCAGCAGCCAGAGGAGTCCGGCGGGGACTGAAGCTTTCTTT. Translation gives CASSQRSPAGTEAFF.

This chain connects TRBV5-1 to TRBJ2-1; TRBD2 aligns across 7 bases. The V gene's germline CDR1 is SGHRS and CDR2 YFSETQ. V shed 0 bases, J shed 0 bases, and the junction held 9 bases outside the gene matches. There are 18 residues in the CDR3. The chain's CDR3 is CASSLGPGRGSSYNEQFF. DNA for the CDR3: TGCGCCAGCAGCTTGGGTCCGGGGCGGGGGAGCTCCTACAATGAGCAGTTCTTC.

The rearrangement uses TRBV5-8 and TRBJ2-2, with 7 bases aligning to TRBD1. The CDR3 totals 12 residues. V lost 4 bases to trimming and J lost 8 bases; unmatched junction nucleotides: 2. Germline V gives CDR1 SGHTS, CDR2 YDEGEE. This CDR3 is CASSADRGELFF. The CDR3 DNA follows: TGTGCCAGCAGCGCGGACAGGGGGGAGCTGTTTTTT. The complete variable domain, with remaining parts taken from reference TRBV5-8 and TRBJ2-2, reads EAGVTQSPTHLIKTRGQQATLRCSPISGHTSVYWYQQALGLGLQFLLWYDEGEERNRGNFPPRFSGRQFPNYSSELNVNALELEDSALYLCASSADRGELFFGEGSRLTVL.

V is TRBV6-5 and J is TRBJ2-7, with TRBD2 matching 9 bases. Trimming at V came to 0 bases and at J to 4 bases, leaving 4 bases not matched to a gene. This CDR3 comprises 15 residues. Germline V gene data show CDR1 as MNHEY and CDR2 as SVGAGI. CDR3 coding DNA: TGTGCCAGCAGTTACTCGCCGCGGGAGGGTTACGAGCAGTACTTC. Translated: CASSYSPREGYEQYF.

V and J are TRBV5-1 and TRBJ2-7; 7 bases fit TRBD1. The CDR3 totals 15 residues. CDR1 is SGHRS and CDR2 is YFSETQ in the germline V gene. Germline trimming cut 5 bases from V and 2 bases from J; bases unmatched to any gene: 10. CDR3 coding DNA: TGCGCCAGCAGGGAACGGACAGGTGATACCTACGAGCAGTACTTC. Translated: CASRERTGDTYEQYF.

This clone was seen once. Other DNA variants within this sample encode the same CDR3. V is TRBV9 and J is TRBJ2-1; 7 positions agree with TRBD2. Germline values: CDR1 SGDLS, CDR2 YYNGEE. The CDR3 runs 15 residues. The V segment lost 0 bases and the J segment 4 bases; nucleotides outside the gene matches: 4. The DNA of the CDR3 is TGTGCCAGCAGCGTAGCGGCTAGCGGTTACAATGAGCAGTTCTTC. Protein: CASSVAASGYNEQFF. Together with reference TRBV9 and TRBJ2-1, the CDR3 gives the full variable domain: DSGVTQTPKHLITATGQRVTLRCSPRSGDLSVYWYQQSLDQGLQFLIQYYNGEERAKGNILERFSAQQFPDLHSELNLSSLELGDSALYFCASSVAASGYNEQFFGPGTRLTVL.

This chain connects TRBV18 to TRBJ2-3, with 8 bases lining up with TRBD1. The germline CDR1 and CDR2 sequences are KGHSH and LQKENI. J gave up 4 bases and V 3 bases, and 3 bases lay outside the gene matches. The CDR3 loop spans 14 amino acids. The chain's CDR3 is CASSPTGDADTQYF. Here the CDR3 DNA reads TGTGCCAGCTCACCGACAGGGGACGCAGATACGCAGTATTTT. Using reference TRBV18 and TRBJ2-3 for the parts outside the CDR3, the full variable domain is NAGVMQNPRHLVRRRGQEARLRCSPMKGHSHVYWYRQLPEEGLKFMVYLQKENIIDESGMPKERFSAEFPKEGPSILRIQQVVRGDSAAYFCASSPTGDADTQYFGPGTRLTVL.

The rearrangement uses TRBV2 and TRBJ2-4; unclear D gene. There are 15 residues in the CDR3. V was pared by 7 bases and J by 0 bases, with 13 bases between. CDR1 and CDR2 from the germline V gene are SNHLY and FYNNEI. The CDR3 DNA is TGTGCCAGCACTCTAACAGTGGGAGCCAAAAACATTCAGTACTTC. As protein: CASTLTVGAKNIQYF.

This sequence joins TRBV5-4 and TRBJ2-2; TRBD2 matches 10 bases. Germline values: CDR1 SGHNT, CDR2 YYREEE (reference sequence). CDR3 length equals 17 residues. V was clipped by 3 bases and J by 2 bases; unmatched bases: 7. CDR3 residues: CASSSKREGLNTGELFF. In DNA form, the CDR3 reads TGTGCCAGCAGCTCTAAGCGGGAGGGCCTTAACACCGGGGAGCTGTTTTTT.

The chain's CDR3 is CASSLGVDSSGRFYEQYF. As DNA, the CDR3 is TGTGCCAGCAGTTTGGGAGTCGACTCTAGCGGGAGGTTTTACGAGCAGTACTTC. V is TRBV27 and J is TRBJ2-7, with 11 bases fitting TRBD2. The CDR3 contains 18 residues. Germline loops: CDR1 MNHEY, CDR2 SMNVEV (reference sequence). V shed 3 bases, J shed 4 bases, and the junction held 14 bases outside the gene matches.

V usage is TRBV5-1 and J usage is TRBJ2-3, with 7 bases lining up with TRBD2. The V gene end was trimmed by 5 bases and the J gene end by 5 bases; junction bases not matched to a gene: 8. Germline V gene lookup returns CDR1 SGHRS and CDR2 YFSETQ. The CDR3 length is 14 residues. This chain's CDR3 is CASRREMGIDTQYF. As DNA, the CDR3 is TGCGCCAGCAGGCGGGAGATGGGTATAGATACGCAGTATTTT.

The rearrangement joins TRBV7-2 to TRBJ1-2, with D tentatively TRBD1 (5 bases). Per the germline V gene, CDR1 is SGHTA and CDR2 is FQGNSA. There are 16 residues in the CDR3. V lost 1 base, J lost 5 bases, and 17 bases lay in between. CDR3 sequence: CASSLGLTALVYGYTF. Here the CDR3 DNA reads TGTGCCAGCAGCTTAGGGTTGACAGCCCTGGTGTATGGCTACACCTTC.

This clone showed up just a few times. This chain joins TRBV7-9 and TRBJ1-1; 8 bases agree with TRBD1. With V trimmed by 0 bases and J by 5 bases, 14 bases remained unmatched. This CDR3 is 18 amino acids long. CDR1 is SEHNR, CDR2 FQNEAQ, per germline (reference sequence). CDR3 bases: TGTGCCAGCAGCTTAGCACCCCAGCAGGGGGCATTGTGGACTGAAGCTTTCTTT. Translated, it gives CASSLAPQQGALWTEAFF.

This chain uses TRBV10-3 with TRBJ2-7, with D perhaps matching TRBD2 (5 bases). This CDR3 has 13 residues. Germline V lookup: CDR1 ENHRY, CDR2 SYGVKD. V was trimmed by 6 bases and J by 2 bases, leaving 11 bases between them. The CDR3 nucleotides are TGTGCCATCAGGGAGGCTACCCCCTACGAGCAGTACTTC. It specifies CAIREATPYEQYF.

The chain recombines TRBV28 with TRBJ2-3, with D unclear. The CDR3 loop spans 13 amino acids. Per the germline V gene, CDR1 is MDHEN and CDR2 is SYDVKM. Trimming removed 4 bases at V and 6 bases at J, with 11 bases between. CDR3 loop: CASSSEPLDTQYF. The DNA of the CDR3 is TGTGCCAGCAGTTCGGAGCCGTTGGATACGCAGTATTTT.